Included here is one T cell receptor beta chain sequence, with context. These data originate in a study of cytomegalovirus exposure and HLA in healthy donors. Vbeta (60) and Jbeta (13) primers were used in the PCR. Measured with immunoSEQ multiplex PCR; TCRdb has only the in-frame clones, and not every one. Among some 92,000 clones listed, more than 70% were seen once. Germline loops: CDR1 MDHEN, CDR2 SYDVKM. CDR3 length equals 13 residues. V lost 3 bases, J lost 4 bases, and 9 bases lay in between. This rearrangement joins TRBV28 to TRBJ1-1; D remains ambiguous. The specimen was PBMCs. The TCR sequence derives from a man aged 18-30 years in good health and CMV-seropositive. Written as DNA, the CDR3 is TGTGCCAGCAGTTTCAGGATAGGCACTGAAGCTTTCTTT. This translates into CASSFRIGTEAFF.